The 10 T cell receptor beta chains given below trace back to one sample, sequenced in a study of T cells in localized non-small cell lung cancer. The repertoire was sequenced with immunoSEQ multiplex PCR; TCRdb's copy has only in-frame clones and lacks some. This sample has more than 20,000 clones; about 90% occur once, and the top ten carry around 7%. Sequences were derived from peripheral blood, sampled before any cancer treatment. The receptors stem from a male donor aged 60 or older with stage I squamous cell lung carcinoma.

The chain recombines TRBV5-1 with TRBJ2-5; 11 bases are a match to TRBD2. The J call may be faulty, since TRBJ2-7 better matches the DNA end. CDR1 and CDR2 from the germline V gene are SGHRS and YFSETQ. This CDR3 has 17 residues. For the CDR3, the DNA is TGCGCCAGCAGCTCGACCCGACTAGCGGGGACCTCCTACGAGCAGTACTTC. Its protein product is CASSSTRLAGTSYEQYF.

V and J are TRBV5-5 and TRBJ2-5, with D tentatively TRBD2 (6 bases). Trimming took 4 bases from V and 13 from J, leaving 17 bases between them. The CDR3 spans 12 residues. Germline-derived CDR1 and CDR2 are SGHKS and YYEKEE (reference sequence). CDR3 coding DNA: TGTGCCAGCAGCCAACCGGGAGAGACCTCGTACTTC. Translation: CASSQPGETSYF.

V is TRBV28 and J is TRBJ1-6; D may be TRBD1 (5 bases). The CDR3 loop spans 15 amino acids. The germline V and J ends were trimmed by 4 bases and 10 bases, with 17 bases remaining between them. Germline-derived CDR1 and CDR2 are MDHEN and SYDVKM. This CDR3 is CASSSTGTGGSPLHF. The CDR3 coding sequence is TGTGCCAGCAGTTCTACCGGCACAGGCGGGTCACCCCTCCACTTT.

This rearrangement joins TRBV10-3 to TRBJ2-7, with D possibly TRBD1 on 7 matching bases. CDR1 and CDR2 (germline): ENHRY, SYGVKD. The CDR3 totals 15 residues. V lost 2 bases, J lost 2 bases, and 13 bases lay in between. The CDR3 loop reads CAISEGQGGTYEQYF. DNA of the CDR3: TGTGCCATCAGTGAGGGTCAGGGGGGTACCTACGAGCAGTACTTC.

V is TRBV9 and J is TRBJ1-1; 8 bases are a match to TRBD1. V gave up 4 bases and J gave up 0 bases; unmatched junction bases: 2. Germline values: CDR1 SGDLS, CDR2 YYNGEE. The CDR3 sequence is 14 residues long. The CDR3 bases are TGTGCCAGCAGCCCGGGACAGGTGAACACTGAAGCTTTCTTT. This sequence encodes CASSPGQVNTEAFF.

The chain employs TRBV6-1 and TRBJ1-5; D uncertain. There are 16 residues in the CDR3. The germline V gene encodes CDR1 MNHNS and CDR2 SASEGT. V was cut by 3 bases and J by 1 base, with 13 bases left in between. Here the CDR3 reads CASSESQLLSNQPQHF. Here the CDR3 DNA reads TGTGCCAGCAGTGAGTCCCAGTTACTAAGCAATCAGCCCCAGCATTTT.

This clone was found once. CDR3 in amino acids: CASSFPPVNTGELFF. CDR3 DNA: TGTGCCAGCAGCTTCCCCCCCGTGAACACCGGGGAGCTGTTTTTT. The rearrangement links TRBV7-2 to TRBJ2-2, with D hard to call. The germline V gene has CDR1 SGHTA and CDR2 FQGNSA. V was trimmed by 3 bases and J by 1 base, leaving 9 bases between them. The CDR3 length is 15 residues. The variable domain in full, completed from reference TRBV7-2 and TRBJ2-2, reads GAGVSQSPSNKVTEKGKDVELRCDPISGHTALYWYRQSLGQGLEFLIYFQGNSAPDKSGLPSDRFSAERTGGSVSTLTIQRTQQEDSAVYLCASSFPPVNTGELFFGEGSRLTVL.

V gene TRBV10-1 combines with J gene TRBJ1-1; D might be TRBD1 (5 bases). The CDR3 is 15 amino acids. CDR1 is WNHNN, CDR2 SYGVQD, per germline (reference sequence). Trimming took off 2 bases at V and 8 bases at J, with 18 bases between the two ends. The CDR3 bases are TGCGCCAGCAGTGAGGCGGCCGGGACGCAAGTCGAAGCTTTCTTT. Its protein is CASSEAAGTQVEAFF.

The chain is built from TRBV6-6 and TRBJ1-3; possibly TRBD1 for D (5 bases). V lost 2 bases to trimming and J lost 0 bases, with 11 bases between them. The CDR3 is 16 residues long. Germline V gene data show CDR1 as MNHNY and CDR2 as SVGAGI (reference sequence). The CDR3 DNA reads TGTGCCAGCAGTTACGGGGCAGGAGACTCTGGAAACACCATATATTTT. Translation: CASSYGAGDSGNTIYF.

The chain couples TRBV19 to TRBJ1-2; maybe TRBD1 (6 bases). The CDR3 is 16 residues long. From germline, CDR1 is LNHDA and CDR2 SQIVND (reference sequence). V dropped 3 bases and J dropped 4 bases, with 18 bases sitting between them. The CDR3 here is CASSMGMVTGPYGYTF. As DNA, the CDR3 is TGTGCCAGTAGTATGGGTATGGTCACAGGGCCCTATGGCTACACCTTC.